This T cell receptor (beta chain) came from a study of cytomegalovirus exposure and HLA in healthy donors. Comment on this clone: Its antigen is unknown.

PCR involved 60 Vbeta and 13 Jbeta primers. Produced via immunoSEQ multiplex PCR; TCRdb's table is partial and in-frame only. The table shows around 170,000 clones, with around 84% occurring only once. Study-level results: CMV serostatus was the sole immune exposure information available. Clonal expansion was found to be greater in HLA-associated TCR beta chains than in equally common others in a later analysis. Across donors, most TCRs were seen rarely, yet some public ones were widespread.

Likely unrecorded immune exposures existed in these nominally healthy donors. Sample: PBMCs. This clonotype originated in a woman between 50 and 59 years old in good health and CMV-seropositive.

The CDR3 sequence is CASSPLTSGRYNEQFF. CDR3 nucleotides: TGTGCCAGCAGCCCCTTGACTAGCGGGAGGTACAATGAGCAGTTCTTC. The J gene is TRBJ2-1, the V gene TRBV7-6; 13 bases are a match to TRBD2. CDR1 is SGHVS and CDR2 is FNYEAQ in the germline V gene. This CDR3 is built from 16 residues. The J segment lost 4 bases and the V segment lost 5 bases, leaving 5 bases of the junction unmatched.